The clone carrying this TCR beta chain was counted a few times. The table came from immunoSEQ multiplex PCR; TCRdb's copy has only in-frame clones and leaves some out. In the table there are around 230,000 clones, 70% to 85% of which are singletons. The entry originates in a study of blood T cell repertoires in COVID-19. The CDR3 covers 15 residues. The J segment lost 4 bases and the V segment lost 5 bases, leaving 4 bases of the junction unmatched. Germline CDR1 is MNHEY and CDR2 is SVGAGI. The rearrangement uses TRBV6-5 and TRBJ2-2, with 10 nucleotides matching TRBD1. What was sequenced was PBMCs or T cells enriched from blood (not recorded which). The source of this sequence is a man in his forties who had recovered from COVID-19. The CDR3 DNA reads TGTGCCAGCAGTCCCGGGACAGGGGTCACCGGGGAGCTGTTTTTT. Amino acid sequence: CASSPGTGVTGELFF.